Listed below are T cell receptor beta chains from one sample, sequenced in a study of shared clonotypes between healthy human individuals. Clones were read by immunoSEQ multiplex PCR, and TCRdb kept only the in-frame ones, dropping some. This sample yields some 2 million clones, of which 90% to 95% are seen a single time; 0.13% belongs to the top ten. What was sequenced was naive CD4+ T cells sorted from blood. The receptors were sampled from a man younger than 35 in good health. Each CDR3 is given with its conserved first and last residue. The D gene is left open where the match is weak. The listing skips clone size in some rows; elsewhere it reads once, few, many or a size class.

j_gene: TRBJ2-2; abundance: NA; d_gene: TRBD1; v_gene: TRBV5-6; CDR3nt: TGTGCCAGCAGCGGGGGACAGGGGACGAACACCGGGGAGCTGTTTTTT; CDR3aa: CASSGGQGTNTGELFF
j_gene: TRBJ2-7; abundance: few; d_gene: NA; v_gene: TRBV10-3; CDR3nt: TGTGCCATCAGTGAGGGGCCCCAGGACGGGCCGGAGAGGTACGAGCAGTACTTC; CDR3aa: CAISEGPQDGPERYEQYF
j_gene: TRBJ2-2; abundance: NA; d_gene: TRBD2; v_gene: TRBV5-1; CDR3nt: TGCGCCAGCCGGGGGGTCGTGAACACCGGGGAGCTGTTTTTT; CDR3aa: CASRGVVNTGELFF
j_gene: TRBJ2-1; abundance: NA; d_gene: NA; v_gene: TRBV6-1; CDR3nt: TGTGCCAGCAGTGATCGAGAAATGGGAGCCAATTCCCCCATCAGACATGAGCAGTTCTTC; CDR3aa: CASSDREMGANSPIRHEQFF
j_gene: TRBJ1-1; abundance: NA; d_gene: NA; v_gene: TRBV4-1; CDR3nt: TGCGCCAGCAGCCAAGATGAGGCAGGCTCCCATAACACTGAAGCTTTCTTT; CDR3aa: CASSQDEAGSHNTEAFF
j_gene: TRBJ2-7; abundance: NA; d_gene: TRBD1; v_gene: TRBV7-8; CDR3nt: TGTGCCAGCAGCTTAGTGACAGGGGTCTCCTACGAGCAGTACTTC; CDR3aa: CASSLVTGVSYEQYF
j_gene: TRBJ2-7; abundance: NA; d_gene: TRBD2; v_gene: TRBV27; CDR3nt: TGTGCCAGCAGTTATGCCGGGACTATTATCTACGAGCAGTACTTC; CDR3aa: CASSYAGTIIYEQYF
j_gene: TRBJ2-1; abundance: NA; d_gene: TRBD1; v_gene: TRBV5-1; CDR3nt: TGCGCCAGCAGCTTCGACAGGGTACACTACAATGAGCAGTTCTTC; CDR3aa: CASSFDRVHYNEQFF
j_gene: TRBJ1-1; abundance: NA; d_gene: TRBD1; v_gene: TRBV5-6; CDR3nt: TGTGCCAGCAGCCCTCCCACGGGGACAGGGAACACTGAAGCTTTCTTT; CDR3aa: CASSPPTGTGNTEAFF
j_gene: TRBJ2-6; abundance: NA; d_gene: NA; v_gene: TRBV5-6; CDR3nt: TGTGCCAGCAGCCAAGGGGCTACACTCTCTGGGGCCAACGTCCTGACTTTC; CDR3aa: CASSQGATLSGANVLTF
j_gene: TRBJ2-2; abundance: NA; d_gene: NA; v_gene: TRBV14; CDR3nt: TGTGCCAGCAGCCGACAGGCCACCGGGGAGCTGTTTTTT; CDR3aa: CASSRQATGELFF
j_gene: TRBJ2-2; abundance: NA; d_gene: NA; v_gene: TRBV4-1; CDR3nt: TGCGCCAGCAGCTTGGGAGGAAGGAACACCGGGGAGCTGTTTTTT; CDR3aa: CASSLGGRNTGELFF
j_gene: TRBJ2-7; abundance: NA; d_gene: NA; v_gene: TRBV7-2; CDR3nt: TGTGCCAGCAGCTTAGGCCCCTTATACGAGCAGTACTTC; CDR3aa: CASSLGPLYEQYF
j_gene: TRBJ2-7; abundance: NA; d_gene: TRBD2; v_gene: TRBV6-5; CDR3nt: TGTGCCAGCAGGGGGACTAGCGGGAGCGAGCAGTACTTC; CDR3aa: CASRGTSGSEQYF
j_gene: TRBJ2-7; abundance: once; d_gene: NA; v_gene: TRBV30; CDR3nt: TGTGCCTGGAATAAGAGGGGGGGCAGGGACGAGCAGTACTTC; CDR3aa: CAWNKRGGRDEQYF
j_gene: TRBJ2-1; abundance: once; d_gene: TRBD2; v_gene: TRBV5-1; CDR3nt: TGCGCCAGTCATACCCCCCCGGGACTAGCACGTATTGAGCAGTTCTTC; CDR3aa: CASHTPPGLARIEQFF
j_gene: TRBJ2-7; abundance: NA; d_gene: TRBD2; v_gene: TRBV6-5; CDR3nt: TGTGCCAGCAGCCGCCCGGTAGCGGGAGGTTACGAGCAGTACTTC; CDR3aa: CASSRPVAGGYEQYF
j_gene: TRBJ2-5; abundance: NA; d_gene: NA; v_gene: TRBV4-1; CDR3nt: TGCGCCAGCAGCCACCCTGGGGAGACCCAGTACTTC; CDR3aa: CASSHPGETQYF
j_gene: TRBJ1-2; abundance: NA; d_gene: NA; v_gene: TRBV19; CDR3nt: TGTGCCAGTAGTAGGGATTATGGCTACACCTTC; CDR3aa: CASSRDYGYTF
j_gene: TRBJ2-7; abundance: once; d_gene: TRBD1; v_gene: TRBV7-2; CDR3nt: TGTGCCAGCAGCTTCCCCTCAACGGGACAGCGACCTACGCAGCAGTACTTC; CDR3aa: CASSFPSTGQRPTQQYF
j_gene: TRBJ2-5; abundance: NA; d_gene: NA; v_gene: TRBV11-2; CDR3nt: TGTGCCAGCAGCTCGAATCAAGAGACCCAGTACTTC; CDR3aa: CASSSNQETQYF
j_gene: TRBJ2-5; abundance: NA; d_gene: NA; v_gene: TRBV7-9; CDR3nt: TGTGCCAGCAGCTTAGAGGACTACGAGACCCAGTACTTC; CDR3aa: CASSLEDYETQYF
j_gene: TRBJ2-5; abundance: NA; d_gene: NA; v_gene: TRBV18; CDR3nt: TGTGCCAGCTCGTACGGGGAGACCCAGTACTTC; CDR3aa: CASSYGETQYF
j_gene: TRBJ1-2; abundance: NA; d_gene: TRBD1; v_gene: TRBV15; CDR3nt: TGTGCCACCAGCAGAGCGGGGACAGGGATAAACTATGGCTACACCTTC; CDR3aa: CATSRAGTGINYGYTF
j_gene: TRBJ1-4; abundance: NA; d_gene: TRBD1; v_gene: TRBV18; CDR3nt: TGTGCCAGCTCGCGGACAGGGCCAACTAATGAAAAACTGTTTTTT; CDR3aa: CASSRTGPTNEKLFF
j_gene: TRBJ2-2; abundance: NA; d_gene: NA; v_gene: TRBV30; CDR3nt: TGTGCCTGGAGTGAACAGCGGACCGGGGAGCTGTTTTTT; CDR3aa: CAWSEQRTGELFF
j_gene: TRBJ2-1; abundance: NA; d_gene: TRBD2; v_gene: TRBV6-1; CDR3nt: TGTGCCAGCAGTCCGACTAGCAATAATGAGCAGTTCTTC; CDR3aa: CASSPTSNNEQFF
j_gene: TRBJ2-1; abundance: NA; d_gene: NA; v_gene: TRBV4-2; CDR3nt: TGTGCCAGCAGCCAACCCACTCTGGCCTACAATGAGCAGTTCTTC; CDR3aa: CASSQPTLAYNEQFF
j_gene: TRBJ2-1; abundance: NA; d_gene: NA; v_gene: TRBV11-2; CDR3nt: TGTGCCAGCAGCTTAGATCCGGTGAAGCAGTTCTTC; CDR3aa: CASSLDPVKQFF
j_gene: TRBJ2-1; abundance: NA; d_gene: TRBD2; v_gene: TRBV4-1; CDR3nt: TGCGCCAGCAGCCAAGACGGGAGGGCCGACAATGAGCAGTTCTTC; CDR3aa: CASSQDGRADNEQFF
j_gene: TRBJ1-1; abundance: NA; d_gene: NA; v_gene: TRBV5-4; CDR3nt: TGTGCCAGCAGCGAAACAGGGCTGAACACTGAAGCTTTCTTT; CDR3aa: CASSETGLNTEAFF
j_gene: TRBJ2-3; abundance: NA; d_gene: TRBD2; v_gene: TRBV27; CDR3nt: TGTGCCAGCACCCTGATCGGCGGGAGAGGCCCGGATACGCAGTATTTT; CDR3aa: CASTLIGGRGPDTQYF
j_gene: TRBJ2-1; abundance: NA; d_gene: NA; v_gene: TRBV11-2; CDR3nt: TGTGCCAGCAGCCGCTTCGAGGGTGCTACCTACAATGAGCAGTTCTTC; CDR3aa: CASSRFEGATYNEQFF
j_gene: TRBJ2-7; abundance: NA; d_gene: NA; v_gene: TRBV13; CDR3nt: TGTGCCTGTAGACAGGCGAGCTCCTACGAGCAGTACTTC; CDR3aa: CACRQASSYEQYF
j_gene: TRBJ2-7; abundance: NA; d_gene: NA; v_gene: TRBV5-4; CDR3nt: TGTGCCAGCAGCTCCCCTTTTACTCAGTCCTACGAGCAGTACTTC; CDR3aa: CASSSPFTQSYEQYF
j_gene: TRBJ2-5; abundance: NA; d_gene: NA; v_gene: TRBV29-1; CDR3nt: TGCAGCGTCACAAAACCGGGACAAGGAAAAGAGACCCAGTACTTC; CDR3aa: CSVTKPGQGKETQYF
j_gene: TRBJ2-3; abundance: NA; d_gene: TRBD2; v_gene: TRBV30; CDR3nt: TGTGCCTGGATCGGCCCTAGCGGGGGGGATACGCAGTATTTT; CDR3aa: CAWIGPSGGDTQYF
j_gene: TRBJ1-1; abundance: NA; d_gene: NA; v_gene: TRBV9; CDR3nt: TGTGCCAGCAGCCCGGGACCCGAGAACACTGAAGCTTTCTTT; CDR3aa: CASSPGPENTEAFF
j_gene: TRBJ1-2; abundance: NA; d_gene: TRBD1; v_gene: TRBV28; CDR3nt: TGTGCCAGCAGTTCCCTCAACCCCGGGACAGGGAACTATGGCTACACCTTC; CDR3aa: CASSSLNPGTGNYGYTF
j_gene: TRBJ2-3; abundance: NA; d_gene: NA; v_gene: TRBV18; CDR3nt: TGTGCCAGCTCACCCCTACCAGCTAACACAGATACGCAGTATTTT; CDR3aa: CASSPLPANTDTQYF
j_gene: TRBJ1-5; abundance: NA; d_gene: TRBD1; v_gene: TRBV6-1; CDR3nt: TGTGCCAGCAGACCCGGGACAGCAAATCAGCCCCAGCATTTT; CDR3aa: CASRPGTANQPQHF
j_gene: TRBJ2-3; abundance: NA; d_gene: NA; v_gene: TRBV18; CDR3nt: TGTGCCAGCTCAAGGGACCACCCAGTGAAAGATACGCAGTATTTT; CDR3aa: CASSRDHPVKDTQYF
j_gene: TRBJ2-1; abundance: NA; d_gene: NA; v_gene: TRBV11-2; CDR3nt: TGTGCCAGCAGCTTAGGAGGGGCAGGGAGCAATGAGCAGTTCTTC; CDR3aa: CASSLGGAGSNEQFF
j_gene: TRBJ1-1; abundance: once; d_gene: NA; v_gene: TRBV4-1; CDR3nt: TGCGCCAGCAGCCAAGATTTAGGGAGCACTGAAGCTTTCTTT; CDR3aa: CASSQDLGSTEAFF
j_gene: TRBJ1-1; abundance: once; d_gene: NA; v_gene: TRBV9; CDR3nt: TGTGCCAGCAGCGTATCGTTGGGTAACACTGAAGCTTTCTTT; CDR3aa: CASSVSLGNTEAFF